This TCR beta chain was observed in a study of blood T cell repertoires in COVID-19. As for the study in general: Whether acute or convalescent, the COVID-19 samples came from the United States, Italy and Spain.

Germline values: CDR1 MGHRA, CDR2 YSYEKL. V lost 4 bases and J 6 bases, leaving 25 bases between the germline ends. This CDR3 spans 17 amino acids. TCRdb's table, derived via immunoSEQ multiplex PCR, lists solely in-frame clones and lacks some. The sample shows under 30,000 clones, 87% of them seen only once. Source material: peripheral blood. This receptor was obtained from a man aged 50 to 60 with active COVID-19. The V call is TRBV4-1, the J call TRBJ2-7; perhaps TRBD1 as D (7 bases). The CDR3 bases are TGCGCCAGCAGCCGCCCCTCGGGAGAGACAGGGTCGCCCGAGCAGTACTTC. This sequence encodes CASSRPSGETGSPEQYF.